This TCR beta chain was retrieved from a study of blood T cell repertoires in COVID-19. The CDR3 is 16 residues long. V lost 4 bases, J lost 4 bases, and 8 bases stayed unmatched. The V gene's germline CDR1 is LNHDA and CDR2 SQIVND (reference sequence). Profiled with immunoSEQ multiplex PCR; TCRdb holds only in-frame clones, not every one. The table includes under 60,000 clones, 85% detected once. The receptor's source is a human donor in a cohort sampled during active COVID-19. This sequence joins TRBV19 and TRBJ2-7; 12 bases are shared with TRBD2. Sequencing input: peripheral blood. In DNA form, the CDR3 reads TGTGCCAGTAGTACGTCGACTAGCGGGAGTAGATACGAGCAGTACTTC. This sequence encodes CASSTSTSGSRYEQYF.